This entry is about one TCR beta chain. This receptor's antigen is unknown. Nothing much larger sits one base from this clone, and base qualities are not available. The entire isolated RNA was reverse transcribed using the High Capacity cDNA Reverse Transcription Kit, and thus expressed TCRB transcripts were sequenced. Deep immunoSEQ sequencing was applied to naive, central memory and regulatory T cell samples, giving an average of roughly 3.5 million total reads per sample. Sorted cells were lysed in RLT buffer and RNA was extracted with DNase-treated RNeasy Micro or Mini kits, depending on cell number. Each cell subset was processed separately to prevent cross-contamination, with patient and healthy donor samples processed together. Using the immunoSEQ multiplex PCR, TCRB sequences were amplified from cDNA into 87-bp fragments spanning the CDR3 region. Sequencing of the amplicons was performed on the Illumina HiSeq platform. In the original analysis: Synthetic template baselines were used to correct PCR bias computationally, reads within Hamming distance 2 were collapsed together, and singletons that could not be merged were discarded. By aligning reads against IMGT, V, D and J genes, CDR3 length, and insertions or deletions at six rearrangement sites were assigned. Within each subset, clonotype counts were normalized to sorted cell number, and only after that were true diversity and Gini coefficients computed with the tcR R package. The overlap coefficient, calculated on TCRB nucleotide sequences, was used to quantify repertoire sharing. Drawn from immuneACCESS, this table holds only the in-frame rearrangements with V and J called that TCRdb kept. Clones are partly lost; checked studies trace under half to an unresolved V gene and leave the rest unexplained. That table furnishes V, J and clone size, whereas the DNA furnished D and trimming. A total of about 40,000 clones appear in this sample, around half of them only once. Roughly 0.7% of the sample rests with the top ten.

V and J are trimmed by 0 bases and 3 bases, and the gene matches miss 7 bases of the junction. Counted from cysteine to phenylalanine, this CDR3 has 17 amino acids. The kept DNA is CDR3 alone, 51 bases in frame from the first base. CDR1 and CDR2 are read off the germline V gene as LGHNA and YNFKEQ. Each donor gave one peripheral blood draw, around 100 mL on average, collected into heparinised tubes. A BD FACSAria II was used to sort naive, central memory, regulatory and stem cell-like memory CD4+ T cells with a panel that included CD45RO, CCR7, CD25, CD127, CD95 and CD27. Purity was above 95% for every sorted population. PBMCs were isolated immediately by Lymphoprep density gradient centrifugation and stained directly without culture. To minimize batch effects, samples were stained and sorted in pairs, one healthy donor with one patient per experiment. The entry originates in a study of beta chain features in type 1 diabetes listed by TCRdb under 2018. For the study in its entirety: Patients and healthy donors did not differ in mean age, gender distribution, total cell number or subset yield. A total of 107,917,701 sorted cells were examined across all samples, and the number of cells per subset was strongly correlated with RNA yield. In the study, TCRB repertoires of sorted circulating CD4+ T cell subsets from recently diagnosed type 1 diabetes patients were compared with those of matched healthy donors. Whereas all 30 or so donors provided naive and central memory subsets, regulatory and stem cell-like memory subsets were isolated from just 8 patients and roughly 8 healthy donors.

Overall results and qualifications from the work: Because small numbers of individuals were included in the HLA sub-analyses, any influence of HLA type on TCRB rearrangement was left unresolved. PCR may preferentially amplify shorter templates, but because patient and control samples were amplified and corrected together, any resulting skew would affect both groups equally. At VDJ recombination sites, patients with type 1 diabetes made fewer insertions and deleted more nucleotides, a pattern implying thymic rearrangement abnormalities. In all four CD4+ subsets, TCRB CDR3 length was moderately but significantly shorter in type 1 diabetes patients. Naive, central memory and regulatory TCRB repertoires appeared to be more alike among patients than among healthy donors. Because cDNA rather than genomic DNA was sequenced, highly expressing activated cells could have been over-represented, although no difference in activation and CD3 levels was found between groups.

The V and J genes are TRBV4-2 and TRBJ2-2, with 7 junctional bases fitting TRBD2. This TCR came from a woman in her late teens or twenties in good health. Sample: central memory CD4+ T cells from blood. The sequenced DNA is TGTGCCAGCAGCCAAGAATCAGCGGGGTTATACACCGGGGAGCTGTTTTTT. This encodes CASSQESAGLYTGELFF.